This T cell receptor beta chain derives from a study of cytomegalovirus exposure and HLA in healthy donors. Whole-study results and caveats: Analysis performed later showed TCR beta chains linked to HLA being more clonally expanded than equally common others. A missense DCLRE1C variant was associated with V- and J-gene trimming of TCR beta chains in a later analysis, and an independent cohort replicated the association.

PCR amplification relied on 60 Vbeta primers (plus 13 Jbeta primers). Sequencing was performed with immunoSEQ multiplex PCR; in TCRdb, only in-frame clones are kept and a portion is missing. The sample has under 150,000 clones, 60% to 85% seen once; the top ten hold roughly 3.2%. Germline V gives CDR1 MNHNS, CDR2 SASEGT. The CDR3 runs 14 residues. The V gene end was trimmed by 5 bases and the J gene end by 8 bases; junction bases not matched to a gene: 7. On this clone itself: Antigen: not known.

The rearrangement links TRBV6-1 to TRBJ1-4, with 8 bases that match TRBD1. Specimen: PBMCs. The clonotype was recovered from a man aged 25-45 years in good health and CMV-seronegative. The CDR3 nucleotides read TGTGCCAGCAGTCCGGACAGGGTTAGGGAAAAACTGTTTTTT. It codes for CASSPDRVREKLFF.